The 20 T cell receptor beta chains reported below all come from one sample, sequenced in a study of technical replicates of blood from several donors. Data came from immunoSEQ multiplex PCR; TCRdb stores just in-frame clones and leaves some out. This table has about 63,000 clones, 85% to 90% appearing once. The sequencing input was PBMCs. The receptors were sampled from a human donor in good health. Some clones in this sample may be carry-over from other donors' samples.

This clone was detected a few times. In DNA form, the CDR3 reads TGCGCCAGCAGCCTCGGACCGGGAGCCTACAATGAGCAGTTCTTC. It specifies CASSLGPGAYNEQFF. This chain connects TRBV5-1 to TRBJ2-1, with D maybe TRBD2 (6 bases). This CDR3 spans 15 amino acids. The germline V gene encodes CDR1 SGHRS and CDR2 YFSETQ. V was clipped by 4 bases and J by 2 bases, with 13 bases between them.

This chain links TRBV2 with TRBJ2-1; 8 bases match TRBD2. From germline, CDR1 is SNHLY and CDR2 FYNNEI. CDR3 length: 15 amino acids. Trimming removed 7 bases from V and 1 base from J; junction bases left unmatched: 6. The CDR3 reads CASMSGSGSYNEQFF. CDR3 bases: TGTGCCAGCATGAGCGGGAGCGGTTCCTACAATGAGCAGTTCTTC.

The rearrangement joins TRBV7-2 to TRBJ2-3, with 14 bases matching TRBD2. The CDR3 is made up of 17 amino acids. Trimming cost V 5 bases and J 3 bases; bases outside gene matches: 7. From germline, CDR1 is SGHTA and CDR2 FQGNSA. As DNA, the CDR3 is TGTGCCAGCAGCGACCGACTAGCGGGAGGGCCAACAGATACGCAGTATTTT. Amino acid sequence: CASSDRLAGGPTDTQYF.

The chain combines TRBV2 with TRBJ1-4, with unresolved D. CDR1 and CDR2 from the germline V gene are SNHLY and FYNNEI. Trimming stripped 6 bases from V and 8 bases from J, with 10 bases between. The CDR3 totals 12 residues. The DNA for the CDR3 is TGTGCCAGCAGGGTAGGCAGGGAAAAACTGTTTTTT. Translating gives CASRVGREKLFF.

The chain has TRBV5-6 and TRBJ2-7; TRBD1 aligns across 10 bases. V shed 4 bases and J 4 bases; nucleotides not matched to a gene: 8. Looked up from germline, CDR1 is SGHDT and CDR2 is YYEEEE. The CDR3 is 15 amino acids. This CDR3 is CASSLLGQGGYEQYF. CDR3 nucleotide sequence: TGTGCCAGCAGCCTTCTCGGACAGGGGGGATACGAGCAGTACTTC.

This clone was found once. The chain links TRBV25-1 to TRBJ1-2; 7 positions agree with TRBD1. Germline V gene lookup returns CDR1 MGHDK and CDR2 SYGVNS. V lost 6 bases, J lost 4 bases, and 8 bases stayed unmatched. The CDR3 has 14 residues. This chain's CDR3 is CASRGADRTYGYTF. CDR3 nucleotide sequence: TGTGCCAGCAGGGGAGCGGACAGGACCTATGGCTACACCTTC.

With respect to this clone: Other DNA sequences in this sample translate to the same CDR3. V gene TRBV5-4 combines with J gene TRBJ1-2; D might be TRBD1 (5 bases). From germline, CDR1 is SGHNT and CDR2 YYREEE (reference sequence). Trimming cost V 4 bases and J 4 bases, with 8 bases left between them. This CDR3 has 12 residues. The CDR3 coding sequence is TGTGCCAGCAGCCTAGACAGCTATGGCTACACCTTC. Translated: CASSLDSYGYTF.

The J gene is TRBJ2-5, the V gene TRBV4-3, with TRBD1 matching 8 bases. The DNA end favors TRBJ2-7, so the J call may be wrong. CDR1 and CDR2 (germline): LGHNA, YSLEER. This CDR3 has 15 amino acids. The CDR3 reads CASSPDRAGGYEQYF. CDR3 sequence (DNA): TGCGCCAGCAGCCCGGACAGGGCTGGGGGATACGAGCAGTACTTC.

The chain uses TRBV12-5 and TRBJ1-3; D unresolved. V was trimmed by 3 bases and J by 0 bases, leaving 9 bases between them. This CDR3 spans 15 amino acids. In germline, CDR1 is LGHNT, CDR2 FRNRAP. CDR3 sequence: CASGFLADSGNTIYF. The DNA for the CDR3 is TGTGCTAGTGGTTTTCTGGCTGACTCTGGAAACACCATATATTTT.

The table lists this clone with a count of one. The chain recombines TRBV5-1 with TRBJ1-5; 11 nucleotides line up with TRBD1. Germline V gene data show CDR1 as SGHRS and CDR2 as YFSETQ. Trimming at V came to 5 bases and at J to 3 bases, leaving 1 base not matched to a gene. The CDR3 extends over 14 amino acids. The CDR3 here is CASRGQGDNQPQHF. The DNA for the CDR3 is TGCGCCAGCAGGGGACAGGGGGACAATCAGCCCCAGCATTTT.

The chain has TRBV30 and TRBJ1-3; D is ambiguous. Trimming pared 0 bases from V and 4 bases from J, leaving 13 bases between. CDR3 length: 15 amino acids. Germline CDR1 reads GTSNPN; CDR2 reads SVGIG (reference sequence). The CDR3 here is CAWSVGSRRGNTIYF. The CDR3 coding sequence is TGTGCCTGGAGTGTTGGTTCCCGGCGGGGAAACACCATATATTTT. Complete variable domain (other parts from reference TRBV30 and TRBJ1-3): SQTIHQWPATLVQPVGSPLSLECTVEGTSNPNLYWYRQAAGRGLQLLFYSVGIGQISSEVPQNLSASRPQDRQFILSSKKLLLSDSGFYLCAWSVGSRRGNTIYFGEGSWLTVV.

This chain uses TRBV7-3 with TRBJ2-3; 14 nucleotides match TRBD2. The CDR3 totals 16 residues. V lost 5 bases, J lost 2 bases, and 3 bases stayed unmatched. Germline V gives CDR1 SGHTA, CDR2 FQGTGA. CDR3: CASSTGLAGATDTQYF. The DNA of the CDR3 is TGTGCCAGCAGCACGGGACTAGCGGGAGCCACAGATACGCAGTATTTT.

This rearrangement joins TRBV5-4 to TRBJ2-7, with 7 positions matching TRBD1. Germline V gene data show CDR1 as SGHNT and CDR2 as YYREEE (reference sequence). V gave up 2 bases and J gave up 11 bases; unmatched junction bases: 7. The CDR3 is 12 residues long. CDR3 loop: CASSLNRDRKYF. For the CDR3, the DNA is TGTGCCAGCAGCTTAAACCGGGACAGAAAGTACTTC.

The chain employs TRBV5-1 and TRBJ1-1; D is perhaps TRBD1 (6 bases). V dropped 0 bases and J dropped 12 bases, with 21 bases sitting between them. Germline CDR1 SGHRS, CDR2 YFSETQ. The CDR3 is made up of 15 amino acids. The CDR3: CASSLGQDAGVVTFF. The DNA of the CDR3 is TGCGCCAGCAGCTTGGGACAGGACGCGGGGGTGGTAACTTTCTTT.

This clone showed up many times. The J gene is TRBJ2-7, the V gene TRBV2; 9 nucleotides agree with TRBD1. Germline CDR1 SNHLY, CDR2 FYNNEI. CDR3 length: 14 residues. Trimming at V came to 5 bases and at J to 5 bases, leaving 7 bases not matched to a gene. CDR3 nucleotide sequence: TGTGCCAGCAGTCCGGGACAGGGATACCACGAGCAGTACTTC. This codes for CASSPGQGYHEQYF.

The chain recombines TRBV5-5 with TRBJ2-1; 16 nucleotides align to TRBD2. With V trimmed by 2 bases and J by 2 bases, 4 bases remained unmatched. The germline gives CDR1 SGHKS, CDR2 YYEKEE (reference sequence). This CDR3 has 18 amino acids. The CDR3 spells CASSFTGLAGGAYNEQFF. DNA for the CDR3: TGTGCCAGCAGCTTCACGGGACTAGCGGGAGGGGCCTACAATGAGCAGTTCTTC.

This chain uses TRBV30 with TRBJ2-2; weak D call: TRBD2 (5 bases). The CDR3 extends over 12 amino acids. The V gene's germline CDR1 is GTSNPN and CDR2 SVGIG (reference sequence). Trimming took off 5 bases at V and 6 bases at J, with 10 bases between the two ends. The CDR3, as DNA: TGTGCCTGGCTCGCGGGCCCCGGGGAGCTGTTTTTT. As protein: CAWLAGPGELFF.

This clone showed up just once. The chain recombines TRBV6-5 with TRBJ2-3, with D tentatively TRBD2 (5 bases). The CDR3 runs to 16 residues. Per germline, CDR1 MNHEY and CDR2 SVGAGI. V was pared by 2 bases and J by 0 bases, with 12 bases between. CDR3 DNA: TGTGCCAGCAGTTACGGGCTAGCAGCTAGCACAGATACGCAGTATTTT. It specifies CASSYGLAASTDTQYF.

The CDR3 nucleotides read TGTGCCAGCAGCTTGGCCGGGTCCCGGCGTGGCTACACCTTC. Translated: CASSLAGSRRGYTF. V is TRBV5-6 and J is TRBJ1-2, with no clear D. V was shortened by 0 bases and J by 7 bases, with 13 bases between the two germline ends. Germline loops: CDR1 SGHDT, CDR2 YYEEEE. The CDR3 runs 14 residues.

Worth noting for this clone: The germline gene is not matched at one end of the junction; a read error may be the cause. The V call is TRBV7-9, the J call TRBJ2-7; 8 bases fit TRBD2. There are 15 residues in the CDR3. In germline, CDR1 is SEHNR, CDR2 FQNEAQ (reference sequence). This CDR3 reads CASSLARGGLGEQYF. The DNA for the CDR3 is TGTGCCAGCAGCCTAGCCCGGGGGGGGCTAGGCGAGCAGTACTTC.